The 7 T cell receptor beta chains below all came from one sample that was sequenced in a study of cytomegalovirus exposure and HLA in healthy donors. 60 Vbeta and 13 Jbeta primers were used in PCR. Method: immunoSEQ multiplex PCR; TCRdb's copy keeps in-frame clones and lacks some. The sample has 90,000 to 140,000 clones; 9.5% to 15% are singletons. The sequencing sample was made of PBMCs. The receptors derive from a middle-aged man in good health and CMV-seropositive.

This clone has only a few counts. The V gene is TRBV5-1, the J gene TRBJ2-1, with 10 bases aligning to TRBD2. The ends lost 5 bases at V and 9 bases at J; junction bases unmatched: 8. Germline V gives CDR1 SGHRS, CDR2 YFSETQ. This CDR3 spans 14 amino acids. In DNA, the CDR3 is TGCGCCAGCAGTGAACTTACTAGCGGGATTGAGCAGTTCTTC. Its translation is CASSELTSGIEQFF.

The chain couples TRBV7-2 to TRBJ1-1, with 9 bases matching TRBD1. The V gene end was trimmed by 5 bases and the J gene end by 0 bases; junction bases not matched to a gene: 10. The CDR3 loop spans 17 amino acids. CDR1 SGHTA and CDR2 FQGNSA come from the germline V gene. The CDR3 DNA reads TGTGCCAGCAGCCCAACAGGGGGCGCTCGGTTGAACACTGAAGCTTTCTTT. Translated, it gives CASSPTGGARLNTEAFF.

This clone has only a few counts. The CDR3 region has the DNA TGTGCCAGCAGTGTTGCCGGGACTAGCGGGGTGGCTGAGCAGTTCTTC. Its protein product is CASSVAGTSGVAEQFF. The V gene is TRBV6-1, the J gene TRBJ2-1; 13 bases are a match to TRBD2. With 4 bases clipped from V and 9 bases from J, the junction kept 9 bases outside the gene matches. This CDR3 has 16 residues. Germline loops: CDR1 MNHNS, CDR2 SASEGT.

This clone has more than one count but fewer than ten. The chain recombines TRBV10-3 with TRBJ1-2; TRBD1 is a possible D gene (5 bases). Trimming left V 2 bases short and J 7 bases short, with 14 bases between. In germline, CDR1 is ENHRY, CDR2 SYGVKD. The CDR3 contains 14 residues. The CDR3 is CAISELAGRAGYTF. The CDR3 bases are TGTGCCATCAGTGAGCTGGCCGGCAGGGCTGGCTACACCTTC.

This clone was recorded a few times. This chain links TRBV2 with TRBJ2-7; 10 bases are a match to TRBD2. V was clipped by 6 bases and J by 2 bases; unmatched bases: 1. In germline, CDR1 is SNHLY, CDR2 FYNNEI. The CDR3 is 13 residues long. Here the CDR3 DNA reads TGTGCCAGCAGACTAGCGGGGACCTACGAGCAGTACTTC. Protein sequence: CASRLAGTYEQYF.

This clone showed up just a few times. The CDR3 is CASSSSGTGGNNEQFF. The CDR3 nucleotides read TGCGCCAGCAGCTCGTCCGGGACAGGGGGCAACAATGAGCAGTTCTTC. The rearrangement links TRBV5-1 to TRBJ2-1; 12 bases are shared with TRBD1. CDR1 and CDR2 from the germline V gene are SGHRS and YFSETQ. The CDR3 runs to 16 residues. The trim removed 3 bases at V and 5 bases at J, leaving 6 bases unmatched.

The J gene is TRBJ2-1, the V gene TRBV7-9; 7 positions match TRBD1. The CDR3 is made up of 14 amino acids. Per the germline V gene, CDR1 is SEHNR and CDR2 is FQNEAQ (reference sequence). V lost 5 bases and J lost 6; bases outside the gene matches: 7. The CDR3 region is CASSPPPGGNEQFF. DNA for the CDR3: TGTGCCAGCAGCCCACCCCCAGGGGGCAATGAGCAGTTCTTC.